This T cell receptor (beta chain) derives from a study of cytomegalovirus exposure and HLA in healthy donors. V lost 7 bases to trimming and J lost 3 bases, with 15 bases between them. The CDR3 length is 15 residues. CDR1 is MNHEY and CDR2 is SVGAGI in the germline V gene. Overall study findings and caveats: One variant, a missense change in DCLRE1C, was linked in a later analysis to TCR beta V- and J-gene trimming.

The PCR had 60 Vbeta and 13 Jbeta primers. The table came from immunoSEQ multiplex PCR; TCRdb's copy has only in-frame clones and leaves some out. This sample has over 100,000 clones, with approximately 80% found just once. Details on this clone: What it recognizes is unknown.

The TCR comes from a woman aged 30 to 39 in good health and CMV-seronegative. Sample: PBMCs. The gene calls are TRBV6-5 and TRBJ1-4; TRBD1 might be the D (6 bases). Here the CDR3 reads CASTRGGAANEKLFF. CDR3 DNA: TGTGCCAGCACCCGTGGGGGGGCGGCTAATGAAAAACTGTTTTTT.